What follows are 22 T cell receptor beta chains derived from one specimen sequenced in a study of T-cell memory formation after mild COVID-19. TCRdb used MiXCR to reprocess the 5' RACE reads, holding one entry per CDR3 protein. The table records 450,000 or so distinct CDR3 sequences, about 20% of them present only once. The source material was PBMCs or a T cell subset sorted from them (not recorded which). These receptors were obtained from an adult woman who had mild COVID-19 (a few samples of this study predate the infection). Cell type and time point are not known.

This clonotype has more than one count but fewer than ten. The chain combines TRBV20-1 with TRBJ1-1, with TRBD1 matching over 9 bases. V gave up 0 bases and J gave up 2 bases; unmatched junction bases: 7. Looked up from germline, CDR1 is DFQATT and CDR2 is SNEGSKA (reference sequence). The CDR3 is 16 amino acids. The CDR3 loop is CSARDPTGQGNTEAFF. For the CDR3, the DNA is TGCAGTGCTAGAGACCCTACGGGACAGGGTAACACTGAAGCTTTCTTT.

DNA for the CDR3: TGCAGCGTTGAAGTAGGGGGCCTCTATGGCTACACCTTC. Amino acid sequence: CSVEVGGLYGYTF. The V call is TRBV29-1, the J call TRBJ1-2; 7 nucleotides line up with TRBD1. The junction had 3 bases not matched to a gene; V was cut back by 1 base and J by 4 bases. The CDR3 sequence is 13 residues long. CDR1 is SQVTM and CDR2 is ANQGSEA in the germline V gene.

This clonotype has more than one count but fewer than ten. This chain links TRBV6-2 or TRBV6-3 with TRBJ2-7, with D possibly matching TRBD2 (6 bases). With 0 bases removed from V and 2 bases from J, the gap between germline ends came to 11 bases. Per the germline V gene, CDR1 is MNHEY and CDR2 is SVGEGT. The length of the CDR3 is 15 residues. Here the CDR3 reads CASSYSTSRTYEQYF. CDR3 nucleotide sequence: TGTGCCAGCAGTTACTCTACTAGCCGGACCTACGAGCAGTACTTC.

The rearrangement uses TRBV4-2 and TRBJ1-5, with TRBD1 identical over 9 bases. The germline V gene has CDR1 LGHNA and CDR2 YNFKEQ. The V segment lost 0 bases and the J segment 6 bases; nucleotides outside the gene matches: 3. CDR3 length equals 15 residues. The CDR3 sequence: CASSQDGQGSQPQHF. CDR3 nucleotide sequence: TGTGCCAGCAGCCAAGACGGACAGGGGAGTCAGCCCCAGCATTTT.

The chain carries TRBV15 and TRBJ2-1; weak D call: TRBD1 (5 bases). V dropped 5 bases and J dropped 0 bases, with 11 bases sitting between them. Germline-derived CDR1 and CDR2 are LNHNV and YYDKDF (reference sequence). This CDR3 is built from 15 residues. This CDR3 reads CATSGATNSYNEQFF. Here the CDR3 DNA reads TGTGCCACCAGCGGGGCTACCAACTCCTACAATGAGCAGTTCTTC. Full variable domain (outside the CDR3, taken from reference TRBV15 and TRBJ2-1): DAMVIQNPRYQVTQFGKPVTLSCSQTLNHNVMYWYQQKSSQAPKLLFHYYDKDFNNEADTPDNFQSRRPNTSFCFLDIRSPGLGDTAMYLCATSGATNSYNEQFFGPGTRLTVL.

The rearrangement joins TRBV14 to TRBJ2-7; TRBD1 or TRBD2 may be the D gene (7 bases each). Trimming removed 3 bases from V and 2 bases from J, with 14 bases in between. The CDR3 length is 15 residues. Germline CDR1 SGHDN, CDR2 FVKESK. The CDR3 nucleotides read TGTGCCAGCAGCCACCCAGGGGGGGGACCCTACGAGCAGTACTTC. It encodes CASSHPGGGPYEQYF.

The J gene is TRBJ2-3, the V gene TRBV7-9; D is undetermined. Germline-derived CDR1 and CDR2 are SEHNR and FQNEAQ (reference sequence). The germline V and J ends were trimmed by 1 base and 2 bases, with 16 bases remaining between them. The CDR3 loop spans 17 amino acids. The CDR3 nucleotides are TGTGCCAGCAGCTTAGTAGGATTAAGCGACCCCACAGATACGCAGTATTTT. This sequence encodes CASSLVGLSDPTDTQYF.

The chain has TRBV2 and TRBJ2-2; 8 nucleotides agree with TRBD1. In germline, CDR1 is SNHLY, CDR2 FYNNEI. Trimming took 8 bases from V and 8 from J; bases not matched to a gene: 7. The CDR3 length is 13 residues. This CDR3 is CASGRQGTGELFF. The CDR3 nucleotides are TGTGCCAGCGGAAGACAGGGGACGGGGGAGCTGTTTTTT.

This clonotype was picked up a small number of times. The chain carries TRBV27 and TRBJ1-4; TRBD1 is a possible D gene (6 bases). The CDR3 is 14 amino acids. The germline gives CDR1 MNHEY, CDR2 SMNVEV (reference sequence). In DNA form, the CDR3 reads TGTGCGTCAGGTCCACAGGGAGAGGATGAAAAACTGTTTTTT. This translates into CASGPQGEDEKLFF. The full variable domain, rest sourced from reference TRBV27 and TRBJ1-4, is EAQVTQNPRYLITVTGKKLTVTCSQNMNHEYMSWYRQDPGLGLRQIYYSMNVEVTDKGDVPEGYKVSRKEKRNFPLILESPSPNQTSLYFCASGPQGEDEKLFFGSGTQLSVL.

The V and J genes are TRBV20-1 and TRBJ2-3; the D gene is possibly TRBD2 (6 bases). Trimming cost V 3 bases and J 3 bases, with 16 bases left between them. CDR1 is DFQATT, CDR2 SNEGSKA, per germline (reference sequence). This CDR3 is 15 amino acids long. The CDR3: CSASYHRLVTDTQYF. The CDR3 DNA sequence: TGCAGTGCTAGCTATCACCGACTAGTTACAGATACGCAGTATTTT.

The gene calls are TRBV20-1 and TRBJ2-3; D could derive from TRBD1 or TRBD2 (5 bases each). Trimming cost V 5 bases and J 3 bases, with 21 bases left between them. The V gene's germline CDR1 is DFQATT and CDR2 SNEGSKA (reference sequence). The CDR3 has 16 amino acids. The CDR3 spells CSALRSRVRGTDTQYF. The CDR3 bases are TGCAGTGCTTTACGTTCCAGGGTGCGAGGGACAGATACGCAGTATTTT.

The chain employs TRBV12-3 or TRBV12-4 and TRBJ1-6; D is unclear. The ends were cut back, 5 bases at V and 6 bases at J, with 14 bases in the middle. The length of the CDR3 is 15 residues. The CDR3 DNA sequence: TGTGCCAGCAGTCTGGATGTTAGTAGTAATTCACCCCTCCACTTT. Amino acid sequence: CASSLDVSSNSPLHF.

V usage is TRBV10-3 and J usage is TRBJ2-7, with 14 bases matching TRBD2. Germline CDR1 ENHRY, CDR2 SYGVKD. This CDR3 spans 16 amino acids. J gave up 3 bases and V 3 bases, and 4 bases lay outside the gene matches. The CDR3 protein is CAISDRGLAGVYEQYF. CDR3 nucleotide sequence: TGTGCCATCAGTGATCGGGGACTAGCGGGAGTCTACGAGCAGTACTTC.

This clonotype has more than one count but fewer than ten. The chain joins TRBV5-1 to TRBJ2-2; 7 positions match TRBD1. V shed 7 bases and J 5 bases; nucleotides not matched to a gene: 11. Germline CDR1 and CDR2: SGHRS and YFSETQ. The CDR3 runs 15 residues. The CDR3, as DNA: TGCGCCAGCGTGACCGGGACAGAACAAACCGGGGAGCTGTTTTTT. Amino acids: CASVTGTEQTGELFF.

The chain recombines TRBV5-1 with TRBJ1-5; D may be TRBD1 (5 bases). CDR3 length: 15 residues. V lost 3 bases and J 3 bases, leaving 13 bases between the germline ends. Germline lookup yields CDR1 SGHRS and CDR2 YFSETQ. The CDR3 bases are TGCGCCAGCAGCTGGGGCTCAGGCACCAATCAGCCCCAGCATTTT. Translating it yields CASSWGSGTNQPQHF.

The V gene is TRBV12-3 or TRBV12-4, the J gene TRBJ2-1; 8 bases map to TRBD1. CDR3 length equals 15 residues. J lost 4 bases, V lost 4 bases, and 6 bases had no gene match. Written as DNA, the CDR3 is TGTGCCAGCAGTTCAGGGGGCGTGGGTTACAATGAGCAGTTCTTC. Residues: CASSSGGVGYNEQFF.

In the case of this clonotype: A junction boundary mismatches the germline segment, possibly from a read error. This chain connects TRBV7-8 to TRBJ2-1; D is undetermined. The CDR3 is made up of 15 amino acids. CDR1 and CDR2 from the germline V gene are SGHVS and FQNEAQ. CDR3 region: CASSPKDPIYDEQFF. The CDR3 DNA reads as TGTGCCAGCAGCCCAAAGGACCCGATCTACGATGAGCAGTTCTTC. The full variable domain, rest sourced from reference TRBV7-8 and TRBJ2-1, is GAGVSQSPRYKVAKRGQDVALRCDPISGHVSLFWYQQALGQGPEFLTYFQNEAQLDKSGLPSDRFFAERPEGSVSTLKIQRTQQEDSAVYLCASSPKDPIYDEQFFGPGTRLTVL.

This clonotype was recorded once. The chain carries TRBV12-3 or TRBV12-4 and TRBJ1-2, with D possibly TRBD1 on 5 matching bases. This CDR3 spans 13 amino acids. With 7 bases removed from V and 8 bases from J, the gap between germline ends came to 17 bases. CDR3 protein: CASTPGGFGGYTF. The CDR3 DNA is TGTGCCAGCACCCCTGGGGGGTTTGGCGGCTACACCTTC.

This clonotype has just a few counts. This chain joins TRBV6-6 and TRBJ2-7; D is perhaps TRBD2 (5 bases). Germline CDR1 MNHNY, CDR2 SVGAGI (reference sequence). This CDR3 spans 15 amino acids. The V end was cut by 7 bases, the J end by 2 bases, with 18 bases between. The CDR3 sequence is CASNEARTYAYEQYF. CDR3 coding DNA: TGTGCCAGCAACGAGGCGAGGACTTACGCCTACGAGCAGTACTTC.

This clonotype was counted a few times. The rearrangement links TRBV29-1 to TRBJ2-1, with unresolved D. V lost 4 bases and J 7 bases, leaving 11 bases between the germline ends. This CDR3 is 12 amino acids long. The germline V gene has CDR1 SQVTM and CDR2 ANQGSEA. The CDR3 here is CSVAKVGNEQFF. The DNA of the CDR3 is TGCAGCGTTGCTAAGGTGGGGAATGAGCAGTTCTTC.

This clonotype was seen more than once but under ten times. V gene TRBV7-8 combines with J gene TRBJ1-1; D is undetermined. This CDR3 region has 16 residues. From germline, CDR1 is SGHVS and CDR2 FQNEAQ. The V end was cut by 1 base, the J end by 1 base, with 13 bases between. The CDR3 sequence: CASSLEAGLPNTEAFF. CDR3 coding DNA: TGTGCCAGCAGCTTAGAGGCCGGACTACCGAACACTGAAGCTTTCTTT.

This clonotype showed up just a few times. V is TRBV5-8 and J is TRBJ1-1; 7 nucleotides align to TRBD1. Looked up from germline, CDR1 is SGHTS and CDR2 is YDEGEE. Losses at the gene ends were 3 bases for V and 6 bases for J; bases not matched to a gene: 14. The CDR3 loop spans 16 amino acids. In nucleotides, the CDR3 is TGTGCCAGCAGCTCGTCTCACCAGGGGGTTCTTGCTGAAGCTTTCTTT. This codes for CASSSSHQGVLAEAFF.